The clone carrying this T cell receptor beta chain was picked up a small number of times. What it binds is unknown. This entry is derived from a study of CD8 T cells in Susac syndrome. Findings and caveats of the study: An acknowledgment was made by the study that its TCR sequencing and HLA analysis involved relatively few individuals. The CD4+ T cell repertoires in Susac syndrome did not show any clonal expansion.

The germline V and J ends were trimmed by 1 base and 4 bases, with 4 bases remaining between them. Per the germline V gene, CDR1 is SGHDN and CDR2 is FVKESK. The CDR3 loop spans 12 amino acids. Reverse transcription of roughly 0.5 to 1 ug RNA was performed with random hexamers. It was immunoSEQ multiplex PCR that amplified TCR beta CDR3 across 54 Vbeta and 13 Jbeta. Via MiXCR, TCRdb re-called the immunoSEQ multiplex PCR reads, giving one row per CDR3 protein. The data show about 140,000 distinct CDR3 sequences, about 95% seen once. Isolation of CD8+ and CD4+ T cells was performed negatively, whereas enrichment of TEMRA cells was done by FACS.

The chain couples TRBV14 to TRBJ1-2; D remains unclear. The sequencing sample was made of CD4+ T cells from PBMCs. This receptor was identified in a human donor with Susac syndrome. The CDR3 loop reads CASSQGGYGYTF. The CDR3 bases are TGTGCCAGCAGCCAAGGGGGCTATGGCTACACCTTC.